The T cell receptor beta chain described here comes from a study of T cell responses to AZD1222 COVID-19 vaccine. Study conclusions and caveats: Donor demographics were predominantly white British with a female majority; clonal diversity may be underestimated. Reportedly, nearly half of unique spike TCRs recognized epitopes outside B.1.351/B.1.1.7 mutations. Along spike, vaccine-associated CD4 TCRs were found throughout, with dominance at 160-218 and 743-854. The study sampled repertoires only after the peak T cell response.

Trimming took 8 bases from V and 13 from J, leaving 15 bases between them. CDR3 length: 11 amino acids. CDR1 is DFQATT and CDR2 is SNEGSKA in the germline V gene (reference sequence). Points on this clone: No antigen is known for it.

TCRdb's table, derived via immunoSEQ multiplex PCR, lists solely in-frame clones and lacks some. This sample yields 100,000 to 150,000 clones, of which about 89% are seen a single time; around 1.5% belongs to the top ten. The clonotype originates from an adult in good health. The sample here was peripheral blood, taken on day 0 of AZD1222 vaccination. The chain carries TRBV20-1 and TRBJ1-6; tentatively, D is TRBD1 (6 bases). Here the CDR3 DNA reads TGCAGTTCCTCCGAAGGGGGGCCCCTCCACTTT. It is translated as CSSSEGGPLHF.